This record covers a single TCR beta chain. Its antigen is undetermined. The data were obtained in a study of CD8 T cells in Susac syndrome. RNA in amounts of 0.5 to 1 ug was reverse transcribed with random hexamers. The immunoSEQ assay covered 54 Vbeta and 13 Jbeta segments for CDR3. TCRdb passed the immunoSEQ multiplex PCR reads through MiXCR, listing each CDR3 protein once. The data hold about 200,000 distinct CDR3 sequences, with almost 96% observed a single time. Sequencing of TCR beta drew on CD8+ and CD4+ T cells from blood. The CDR3 contains 15 residues. Germline CDR1 and CDR2: SGHKS and YYEKEE (reference sequence). Unmatched junction bases numbered 4, after V lost 4 bases and J lost 0 bases. Findings and caveats of the study: The relatively small number of individuals in the TCR sequencing and HLA analysis was acknowledged by the study.

This receptor was taken from a human donor with multiple sclerosis. The sample consisted of CD4+ T cells from PBMCs. The chain joins TRBV5-5 to TRBJ2-1; 7 nucleotides agree with TRBD2. CDR3 bases: TGTGCCAGCAGCGCAACTAGCGACTCCTACAATGAGCAGTTCTTC. It is translated as CASSATSDSYNEQFF. Using reference TRBV5-5 and TRBJ2-1 for the parts outside the CDR3, the full variable domain is DAGVTQSPTHLIKTRGQQVTLRCSPISGHKSVSWYQQVLGQGPQFIFQYYEKEERGRGNFPDRFSARQFPNYSSELNVNALLLGDSALYLCASSATSDSYNEQFFGPGTRLTVL.